The T cell receptor (beta chain) described here comes from a study of cytomegalovirus exposure and HLA in healthy donors. Study-wide points: Later analysis suggested most CMV-associated TCR beta chains were HLA-restricted. Usually a TCR sequence was rare, but some public TCRs were found in many donors. Reports indicated that the classifier achieved high specificity and sensitivity in diagnosing cytomegalovirus status. Immune exposure was documented only through CMV serostatus.

The germline V and J ends were trimmed by 3 bases and 1 base, with 12 bases remaining between them. Germline V CDR1 and CDR2: LNHDA, SQIVND (reference sequence). CDR3 length: 15 amino acids. Researchers ran the PCR with 60 Vbeta and 13 Jbeta primers. Measured with immunoSEQ multiplex PCR; TCRdb has only the in-frame clones, and not every one. This sample yields roughly 190,000 clones, of which around 83% are seen a single time; around 1.7% belongs to the top ten. As concerns this clone: Its specificity is unknown.

This chain links TRBV19 with TRBJ1-2, with D possibly being TRBD1 (5 bases). This clonotype was sampled from a woman younger than 30 in good health and CMV-seronegative. The sequenced material came from PBMCs. The CDR3 region has the DNA TGTGCCAGTAGTATGGTTGGGGGGTTTAACTATGGCTACACCTTC. Amino acids: CASSMVGGFNYGYTF.